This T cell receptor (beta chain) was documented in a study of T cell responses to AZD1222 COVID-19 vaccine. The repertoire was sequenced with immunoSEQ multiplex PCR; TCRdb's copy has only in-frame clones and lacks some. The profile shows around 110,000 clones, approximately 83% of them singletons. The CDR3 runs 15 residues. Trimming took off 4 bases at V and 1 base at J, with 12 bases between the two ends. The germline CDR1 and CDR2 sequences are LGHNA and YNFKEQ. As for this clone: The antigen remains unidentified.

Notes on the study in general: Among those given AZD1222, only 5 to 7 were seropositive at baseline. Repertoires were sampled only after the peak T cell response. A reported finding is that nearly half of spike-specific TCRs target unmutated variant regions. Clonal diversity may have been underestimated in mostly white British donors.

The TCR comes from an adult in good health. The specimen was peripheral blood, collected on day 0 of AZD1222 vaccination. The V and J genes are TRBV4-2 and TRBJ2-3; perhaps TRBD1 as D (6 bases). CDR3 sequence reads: CASSPRGVGTDTQYF. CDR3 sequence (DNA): TGTGCCAGCAGCCCCAGGGGTGTGGGCACAGATACGCAGTATTTT.